This T cell receptor beta chain was sequenced in a study of persistence of HIV-infected CD4 T cells. Study at large: A larger, less memory-rich fraction responded to anti-CD3/anti-CD28 beads than to antigen.

The libraries were made with immunoSEQ version 4 in survey mode. Template was genomic DNA at about 9.3 ng/uL, with up to roughly 1 ug used per sample. Sequencing was performed with immunoSEQ multiplex PCR; in TCRdb, only in-frame clones are kept and a portion is missing. This table has 40,000 to 45,000 clones, approximately 88% appearing once. The V gene's germline CDR1 is SGHDN and CDR2 FVKESK. CDR3 length: 14 residues. Deletions cut 1 base from V and 3 bases from J, with 7 bases between. With respect to this clone: As yet, its antigen is unknown.

This nonspecific control used anti-CD3/anti-CD28 bead stimulation of CD4+ T cells. Responding CD4+ T cells were sorted by upregulation of both CD40 ligand and CD69. Before stimulation, PBMCs underwent CD8+ T cell depletion. This specimen consisted of CD4+ T cells sorted from PBMCs after roughly 18-hour stimulation, obtained from a patient who received antiretroviral therapy. This rearrangement joins TRBV14 to TRBJ1-3; D remains unclear. This clonotype was sampled from an adult man with HIV who was CMV-seropositive. The CDR3 DNA is TGTGCCAGCAGCCAAGGGGGAGTTGGAAACACCATATATTTT. It specifies CASSQGGVGNTIYF. Full variable domain (missing parts from reference TRBV14 and TRBJ1-3): EAGVTQFPSHSVIEKGQTVTLRCDPISGHDNLYWYRRVMGKEIKFLLHFVKESKQDESGMPNNRFLAERTGGTYSTLKVQPAELEDSGVYFCASSQGGVGNTIYFGEGSWLTVV.